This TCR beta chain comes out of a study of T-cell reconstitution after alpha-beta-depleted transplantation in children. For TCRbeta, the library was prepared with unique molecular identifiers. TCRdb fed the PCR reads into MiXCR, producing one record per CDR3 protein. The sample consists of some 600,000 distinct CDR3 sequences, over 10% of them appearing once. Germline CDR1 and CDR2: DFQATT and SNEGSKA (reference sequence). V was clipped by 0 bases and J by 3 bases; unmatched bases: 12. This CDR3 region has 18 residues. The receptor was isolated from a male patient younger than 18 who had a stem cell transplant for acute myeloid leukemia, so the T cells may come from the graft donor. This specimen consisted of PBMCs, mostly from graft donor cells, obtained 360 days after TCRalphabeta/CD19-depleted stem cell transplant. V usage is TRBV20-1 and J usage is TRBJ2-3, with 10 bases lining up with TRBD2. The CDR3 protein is CSARDPSGRAGRTDTQYF. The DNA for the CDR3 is TGCAGTGCTAGAGATCCGAGCGGGAGGGCCGGTCGAACAGATACGCAGTATTTT.